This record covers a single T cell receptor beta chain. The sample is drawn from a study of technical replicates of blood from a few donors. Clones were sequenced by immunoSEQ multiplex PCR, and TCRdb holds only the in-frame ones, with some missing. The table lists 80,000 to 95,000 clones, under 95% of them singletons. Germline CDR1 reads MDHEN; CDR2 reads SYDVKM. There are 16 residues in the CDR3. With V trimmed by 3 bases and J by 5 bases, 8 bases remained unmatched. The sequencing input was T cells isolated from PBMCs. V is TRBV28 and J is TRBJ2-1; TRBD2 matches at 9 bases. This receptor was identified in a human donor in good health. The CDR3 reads CASSFSPGTSHNEQFF. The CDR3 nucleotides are TGTGCCAGCAGTTTTTCACCCGGGACTAGCCACAATGAGCAGTTCTTC.